The next 24 T cell receptor beta chains were all read from a single sample in a study of beta chain features in type 1 diabetes. General study results and limits: Significant though moderate, a shortening of TCRB CDR3s appeared in all four CD4+ subsets of Type 1 diabetes patients.

Antigens of these TCRs are unknown. cDNA synthesis used the whole RNA isolate, giving expressed TCRB sequences. Clones were read by immunoSEQ multiplex PCR, and TCRdb kept only the in-frame ones, dropping some. This sample has fewer than 450,000 clones, with roughly 12% found just once. Source material: naive CD4+ T cells from blood. The receptor source for this set is a woman younger than 35 with type 1 diabetes.

This clone showed up just a few times. CDR3 amino acids: CASSSVNGQPQHF. Written as DNA, the CDR3 is TGTGCCAGCAGTTCGGTTAATGGTCAGCCCCAGCATTTT. The V call is TRBV6-5, the J call TRBJ1-5; D not resolved. Deletions cut 4 bases from V and 6 bases from J, with 10 bases between. Per the germline V gene, CDR1 is MNHEY and CDR2 is SVGAGI. CDR3 size: 13 residues.

The CDR3 DNA reads TGTGCCAGCAGTTTCTGGAGCCCAAGGGGCTACACCTTC. It codes for CASSFWSPRGYTF. V usage is TRBV28 and J usage is TRBJ1-2; D not certain. Trimming cost V 3 bases and J 8 bases, with 13 bases left between them. The CDR3 runs 13 residues. Germline V gives CDR1 MDHEN, CDR2 SYDVKM.

CDR3 bases: TGTGCCTGGAGTCCCACAGGGTCACAGCCCCAGCATTTT. It codes for CAWSPTGSQPQHF. The V and J genes are TRBV30 and TRBJ1-5, with D possibly matching TRBD1 (6 bases). The CDR3 contains 13 residues. CDR1 is GTSNPN, CDR2 SVGIG, per germline (reference sequence). V lost 2 bases and J 7 bases, leaving 12 bases between the germline ends.

V gene TRBV30 combines with J gene TRBJ1-5; D is undetermined. The CDR3 is 13 residues long. Between the trimmed V and J ends, which lost 1 base and 7 bases, there was a span of 11 bases. The V gene's germline CDR1 is GTSNPN and CDR2 SVGIG (reference sequence). CDR3 region: CAWSAPTKQPQHF. The CDR3 DNA sequence: TGTGCCTGGAGTGCACCGACAAAGCAGCCCCAGCATTTT.

V is TRBV30 and J is TRBJ1-2, with D perhaps TRBD1 (5 bases). Trimming pared 0 bases from V and 5 bases from J, leaving 19 bases between. Germline assignment: CDR1 GTSNPN and CDR2 SVGIG (reference sequence). This CDR3 is built from 16 residues. CDR3 bases: TGTGCCTGGAGTGTACAGTCGCCAGGTGGGGCTTATGGCTACACCTTC. As protein: CAWSVQSPGGAYGYTF.

This rearrangement joins TRBV2 to TRBJ2-1, with D maybe TRBD1 (6 bases). V shed 7 bases and J shed 3 bases, with 19 bases lying between them. There are 16 residues in the CDR3. Germline V gene data show CDR1 as SNHLY and CDR2 as FYNNEI. The DNA for the CDR3 is TGTGCCAGCACCCTTAGCCGGGACACTGGCTACAATGAGCAGTTCTTC. This gives the protein CASTLSRDTGYNEQFF. The variable domain in full, completed from reference TRBV2 and TRBJ2-1, reads EPEVTQTPSHQVTQMGQEVILRCVPISNHLYFYWYRQILGQKVEFLVSFYNNEISEKSEIFDDQFSVERPDGSNFTLKIRSTKLEDSAMYFCASTLSRDTGYNEQFFGPGTRLTVL.

The V gene is TRBV19, the J gene TRBJ2-1; 7 bases line up with TRBD1. CDR1 and CDR2 from the germline V gene are LNHDA and SQIVND (reference sequence). CDR3 length equals 12 residues. Trimming cost V 3 bases and J 10 bases; bases outside gene matches: 3. In DNA, the CDR3 is TGTGCCAGTAGTATGGACAGGACGGAGCAGTTCTTC. Its protein product is CASSMDRTEQFF.

The chain combines TRBV29-1 with TRBJ1-1; D is unresolved. Germline V gives CDR1 SQVTM, CDR2 ANQGSEA. The CDR3 runs to 12 residues. Trimming removed 3 bases at V and 1 base at J, with 6 bases between. The CDR3 loop reads CSVDSGNTEAFF. The CDR3 region has the DNA TGCAGCGTTGACTCCGGGAACACTGAAGCTTTCTTT.

The rearrangement uses TRBV6-5 and TRBJ2-5, with D tentatively TRBD1 (5 bases). The V end lost 6 bases, the J end lost 2 bases, and 10 bases lay between the germline ends. The CDR3 spans 13 residues. Germline V gene sequence: CDR1 MNHEY, CDR2 SVGAGI. Here the CDR3 reads CASSRQRQETQYF. The DNA of the CDR3 is TGTGCCAGCAGCCGACAGAGACAAGAGACCCAGTACTTC.

This clone has just a few counts. This rearrangement joins TRBV29-1 to TRBJ1-1, with 9 bases aligning to TRBD1. CDR1 and CDR2 from the germline V gene are SQVTM and ANQGSEA. The CDR3 contains 14 residues. V gave up 6 bases and J gave up 5 bases; unmatched junction bases: 10. As DNA, the CDR3 is TGCAGCGTCCTCTTACAGGGGGCGCATACTGAAGCTTTCTTT. Translation gives CSVLLQGAHTEAFF.

The rearrangement uses TRBV7-9 and TRBJ1-1; 7 positions agree with TRBD1. The CDR3 length is 14 residues. V lost 3 bases to trimming and J lost 8 bases; unmatched junction nucleotides: 9. Germline V CDR1 and CDR2: SEHNR, FQNEAQ (reference sequence). CDR3 loop: CASSLGDRGEEAFF. In nucleotides, the CDR3 is TGTGCCAGCAGCTTGGGGGACAGAGGAGAAGAAGCTTTCTTT.

This clone was counted between two and nine times. V usage is TRBV7-2 and J usage is TRBJ2-5; D is possibly TRBD2 (6 bases). CDR1 and CDR2 (germline): SGHTA, FQGNSA. Trimming left V 5 bases short and J 7 bases short, with 8 bases between. The CDR3 runs to 11 residues. CDR3 DNA sequence: TGTGCCAGCAGCCCCGGGGGGACCCAGTACTTC. Its protein product is CASSPGGTQYF.

In its sample, this clone was seen a few times. The chain uses TRBV11-3 and TRBJ1-2, with TRBD1 identical over 8 bases. V shed 2 bases, J shed 6 bases, and the junction held 5 bases outside the gene matches. The CDR3 covers 14 residues. Germline CDR1 and CDR2: SGHNT and YENEEA. The CDR3 sequence is CASSLQGAYDGYTF. CDR3 coding DNA: TGTGCCAGCAGCTTACAGGGGGCATATGATGGCTACACCTTC.

This clone was counted between two and nine times. Other nucleotide sequences from this sample produce the same CDR3. The chain joins TRBV7-9 to TRBJ2-7, with unresolved D. The CDR3 is made up of 12 amino acids. V was trimmed by 4 bases and J by 3 bases, leaving 7 bases between them. Germline V lookup: CDR1 SEHNR, CDR2 FQNEAQ (reference sequence). The CDR3 region has the DNA TGTGCCAGCAGCTCTCCGTTCTACGAGCAGTACTTC. Translating gives CASSSPFYEQYF.

This clone was counted a single time. The chain employs TRBV7-3 and TRBJ2-3; 12 bases line up with TRBD2. Germline lookup yields CDR1 SGHTA and CDR2 FQGTGA. V lost 5 bases to trimming and J lost 3 bases; unmatched junction nucleotides: 6. This CDR3 comprises 16 residues. CDR3 DNA: TGTGCCAGCAGCCTAGCGGGAGGGCCTGGTACAGATACGCAGTATTTT. Translated: CASSLAGGPGTDTQYF. The entire variable domain, with the rest obtained from reference TRBV7-3 and TRBJ2-3, is as follows: GAGVSQTPSNKVTEKGKYVELRCDPISGHTALYWYRQSLGQGPEFLIYFQGTGAADDSGLPNDRFFAVRPEGSVSTLKIQRTERGDSAVYLCASSLAGGPGTDTQYFGPGTRLTVL.

In its sample, this clone was seen a few times. CDR3 nucleotides: TGTGCCAGCAAGAGAGACAGGGAAAGCTCCTACGAGCAGTACTTC. Residues: CASKRDRESSYEQYF. The chain links TRBV27 to TRBJ2-7, with TRBD1 matching over 7 bases. The germline CDR1 and CDR2 sequences are MNHEY and SMNVEV (reference sequence). This CDR3 has 15 amino acids. J was trimmed by 0 bases and V by 7 bases; bases with no gene match: 9.

Only a few counts were recorded for this clone. The V and J genes are TRBV7-2 and TRBJ2-5; 9 bases map to TRBD2. V shed 5 bases, J shed 2 bases, and the junction held 3 bases outside the gene matches. CDR1 is SGHTA, CDR2 FQGNSA, per germline. There are 14 residues in the CDR3. The CDR3 spells CASSTTSGQETQYF. CDR3 nucleotides: TGTGCCAGCAGCACCACTAGCGGGCAAGAGACCCAGTACTTC. Complete variable domain (other parts from reference TRBV7-2 and TRBJ2-5): GAGVSQSPSNKVTEKGKDVELRCDPISGHTALYWYRQSLGQGLEFLIYFQGNSAPDKSGLPSDRFSAERTGGSVSTLTIQRTQQEDSAVYLCASSTTSGQETQYFGPGTRLLVL.

This clone was seen a few times. The chain combines TRBV28 with TRBJ2-4; D remains unclear. V was cut by 3 bases and J by 0 bases, with 12 bases left in between. CDR3 length: 16 amino acids. Looked up from germline, CDR1 is MDHEN and CDR2 is SYDVKM. The CDR3 sequence is CASSFVQALAKNIQYF. CDR3 nucleotide sequence: TGTGCCAGCAGTTTCGTTCAGGCCCTAGCCAAAAACATTCAGTACTTC.

V is TRBV7-8 and J is TRBJ1-2, with a possible D match to TRBD1 (6 bases). Deletions cut 5 bases from V and 2 bases from J, with 9 bases between. The CDR3 runs to 13 residues. Per the germline V gene, CDR1 is SGHVS and CDR2 is FQNEAQ. CDR3 residues: CASSPGVNYGYTF. DNA of the CDR3: TGTGCCAGCAGCCCAGGGGTAAACTATGGCTACACCTTC.

The gene calls are TRBV2 and TRBJ2-2; TRBD1 aligns across 9 bases. Unmatched junction bases numbered 2, after V lost 4 bases and J lost 2 bases. CDR3 length: 15 residues. The V gene's germline CDR1 is SNHLY and CDR2 FYNNEI. CDR3 amino acids: CASSGQGVNTGELFF. The CDR3, as DNA: TGTGCCAGCAGTGGACAGGGGGTTAACACCGGGGAGCTGTTTTTT.

The chain joins TRBV6-6 to TRBJ2-7, with no clear D. Germline CDR1 and CDR2: MNHNY and SVGAGI (reference sequence). This CDR3 is built from 14 residues. With 5 bases removed from V and 0 bases from J, the gap between germline ends came to 11 bases. The CDR3 region is CASSTTQSSYEQYF. CDR3 sequence (DNA): TGTGCCAGCAGTACTACCCAGAGCTCCTACGAGCAGTACTTC.

The V gene is TRBV30, the J gene TRBJ2-2; D is undetermined. Trimming pared 4 bases from V and 6 bases from J, leaving 9 bases between. Germline CDR1 and CDR2: GTSNPN and SVGIG (reference sequence). The CDR3 consists of 12 residues. CDR3 coding DNA: TGTGCCTGGAACCCACGGTCCGGGGAGCTGTTTTTT. The encoded protein is CAWNPRSGELFF.

This clone showed up just a few times. The gene calls are TRBV4-1 and TRBJ1-5, with D perhaps TRBD1 (6 bases). Germline values: CDR1 MGHRA, CDR2 YSYEKL. CDR3 length: 15 residues. Trimming cost V 0 bases and J 7 bases, with 13 bases left between them. The CDR3 spells CASSQDYREGQPQHF. The CDR3 DNA reads TGCGCCAGCAGCCAAGATTACAGGGAAGGGCAGCCCCAGCATTTT.

This chain connects TRBV7-2 to TRBJ2-1; D is undetermined. This CDR3 has 15 amino acids. Germline V gives CDR1 SGHTA, CDR2 FQGNSA. Trimming removed 2 bases from V and 3 bases from J, with 11 bases in between. The CDR3 DNA reads TGTGCCAGCAGCTTAATCCGTGCCGGCTACAATGAGCAGTTCTTC. Its protein product is CASSLIRAGYNEQFF.